The 19 T cell receptor beta chains given below trace back to one sample, sequenced in a study of OX40 agonist ivuxolimab in advanced cancers. Assay used: immunoSEQ multiplex PCR; TCRdb lists only in-frame clones, some missing. The top ten hold roughly 9.8% of the sample, which has tens of thousands of clones, roughly 94% seen once. The sequences come from CD4+ or CD8+ T cells sorted from blood, collected in a trial of the OX40 agonist ivuxolimab. The receptors come from an adult with an advanced solid tumor such as melanoma, head and neck, liver or kidney cancer.

The chain joins TRBV2 to TRBJ2-5, with D possibly matching TRBD2 (5 bases). Deletions cut 7 bases from V and 5 bases from J, with 14 bases between. CDR1 and CDR2 from the germline V gene are SNHLY and FYNNEI. CDR3 length: 13 residues. The CDR3 nucleotides are TGTGCCAGCATAGCGCCCCATGATGAGACCCAGTACTTC. Protein sequence: CASIAPHDETQYF.

The CDR3 is CASSLQPSSGNTIYF. The CDR3 DNA reads TGTGCCAGCAGCTTACAGCCGAGCTCTGGAAACACCATATATTTT. The chain recombines TRBV7-9 with TRBJ1-3; D ambiguous. CDR1 and CDR2 (germline): SEHNR, FQNEAQ (reference sequence). Between the trimmed V and J ends, which lost 2 bases and 0 bases, there was a span of 8 bases. The CDR3 contains 15 residues.

The rearrangement uses TRBV9 and TRBJ2-3; TRBD1 is a possible D gene (6 bases). CDR1 and CDR2 (germline): SGDLS, YYNGEE. V dropped 2 bases and J dropped 2 bases, with 12 bases sitting between them. The length of the CDR3 is 15 residues. CDR3 DNA: TGTGCCAGCAGCGTCGACAGGCAAAACACAGATACGCAGTATTTT. This gives the protein CASSVDRQNTDTQYF.

The chain combines TRBV7-9 with TRBJ2-3; D possibly corresponds to TRBD2 (5 bases). Trimming shortened V by 4 bases and J by 2 bases, and 16 bases separated the two germline ends. The germline gives CDR1 SEHNR, CDR2 FQNEAQ (reference sequence). The CDR3 contains 16 residues. The CDR3 protein is CASSSREGPFTDTQYF. The DNA for the CDR3 is TGTGCCAGCAGCTCGCGCGAGGGCCCTTTCACAGATACGCAGTATTTT.

This chain connects TRBV28 to TRBJ1-1; no firm D call. The CDR3 sequence is 14 residues long. V dropped 5 bases and J dropped 5 bases, with 15 bases sitting between them. The germline gives CDR1 MDHEN, CDR2 SYDVKM. CDR3 DNA sequence: TGTGCCAGCAGTGTCGCGCGGGAAGGGACTGAAGCTTTCTTT. Its translation: CASSVAREGTEAFF.

The rearrangement uses TRBV9 and TRBJ2-2; D could derive from TRBD1 or TRBD2 (5 bases each). V lost 7 bases and J lost 4, with 11 bases in between. Germline assignment: CDR1 SGDLS and CDR2 YYNGEE. The CDR3 is 13 amino acids. CDR3 amino acids: CASGRESTGELFF. DNA for the CDR3: TGTGCCAGCGGCAGGGAGAGCACCGGGGAGCTGTTTTTT.

The J gene is TRBJ2-1, the V gene TRBV19; D may be TRBD1 (6 bases). Germline assignment: CDR1 LNHDA and CDR2 SQIVND (reference sequence). There are 12 residues in the CDR3. Deletions cut 5 bases from V and 10 bases from J, with 12 bases between. CDR3 DNA sequence: TGTGCCAGTAGTCCAGGACAGATAGAGCAGTTCTTC. Protein: CASSPGQIEQFF. Full variable domain (rest looked up from reference TRBV19 and TRBJ2-1): DGGITQSPKYLFRKEGQNVTLSCEQNLNHDAMYWYRQDPGQGLRLIYYSQIVNDFQKGDIAEGYSVSREKKESFPLTVTSAQKNPTAFYLCASSPGQIEQFFGPGTRLTVL.

This sequence joins TRBV9 and TRBJ1-2; 9 nucleotides align to TRBD1. V dropped 3 bases and J dropped 6; count of bases not matched to a gene: 9. Germline-derived CDR1 and CDR2 are SGDLS and YYNGEE. CDR3 size: 15 residues. The CDR3 loop reads CASSASVTGGNGYTF. The CDR3 coding sequence is TGTGCCAGCAGCGCCTCCGTGACAGGGGGTAATGGCTACACCTTC.

The V gene is TRBV19, the J gene TRBJ1-2, with D tentatively TRBD1 (5 bases). Germline CDR1 reads LNHDA; CDR2 reads SQIVND (reference sequence). The CDR3 totals 15 residues. V shed 4 bases and J shed 4 bases, with 16 bases lying between them. Written as DNA, the CDR3 is TGTGCCAGTAGTACCAGCCGAGACAGCATCTATGGCTACACCTTC. This sequence encodes CASSTSRDSIYGYTF. Full variable domain (remainder filled in from reference TRBV19 and TRBJ1-2): DGGITQSPKYLFRKEGQNVTLSCEQNLNHDAMYWYRQDPGQGLRLIYYSQIVNDFQKGDIAEGYSVSREKKESFPLTVTSAQKNPTAFYLCASSTSRDSIYGYTFGSGTRLTVV.

Only one count was recorded for this clone. The gene calls are TRBV6-5 and TRBJ2-7; D is perhaps TRBD1 or TRBD2 (5 bases each). The CDR3 totals 15 residues. V lost 0 bases, J lost 3 bases, and 12 bases lay in between. Per the germline V gene, CDR1 is MNHEY and CDR2 is SVGAGI. CDR3 sequence: CASSYSLGTFYEQYF. CDR3 nucleotide sequence: TGTGCCAGCAGTTACTCCCTAGGGACCTTCTACGAGCAGTACTTC.

The chain is built from TRBV11-2 and TRBJ2-7; maybe TRBD2 (5 bases). Germline values: CDR1 SGHAT, CDR2 FQNNGV. The CDR3 spans 14 residues. Between the trimmed V and J ends, which lost 4 bases and 2 bases, there was a span of 12 bases. For the CDR3, the DNA is TGTGCCAGCAGCTCGCCCCTCGGGGCCTACGAGCAGTACTTC. Translated: CASSSPLGAYEQYF. Looking up the rest from reference TRBV11-2 and TRBJ2-7 gives the full variable domain: EAGVAQSPRYKIIEKRQSVAFWCNPISGHATLYWYQQILGQGPKLLIQFQNNGVVDDSQLPKDRFSAERLKGVDSTLKIQPAKLEDSAVYLCASSSPLGAYEQYFGPGTRLTVT.

The chain joins TRBV11-2 to TRBJ2-7, with a possible D match to TRBD2 (5 bases). The CDR3 is 16 residues long. Trimming removed 5 bases from V and 9 bases from J, with 26 bases in between. Germline CDR1 is SGHAT and CDR2 is FQNNGV. The CDR3 sequence: CASSDSDGSSYEGQYF. CDR3 coding DNA: TGTGCCAGCAGCGATTCAGACGGATCCTCCTACGAGGGGCAGTACTTC.

This rearrangement joins TRBV5-8 to TRBJ2-6; D remains unclear. Germline CDR1 reads SGHTS; CDR2 reads YDEGEE. Trimming pared 0 bases from V and 1 base from J, leaving 5 bases between. CDR3 length equals 15 residues. CDR3 in DNA: TGTGCCAGCAGCTTGGTAGGGTCTGGGGCCAACGTCCTGACTTTC. As protein: CASSLVGSGANVLTF.

This chain links TRBV27 with TRBJ2-3; D ambiguous. Germline values: CDR1 MNHEY, CDR2 SMNVEV (reference sequence). Trimming cost V 4 bases and J 0 bases, with 8 bases left between them. The CDR3 is 14 residues long. CDR3 in amino acids: CASSWDSSTDTQYF. In DNA form, the CDR3 reads TGTGCCAGCAGTTGGGATTCTAGCACAGATACGCAGTATTTT.

This clone was seen just once. This chain links TRBV7-6 with TRBJ2-3, with 9 bases identical to TRBD2. The V and J ends lost 1 base and 4 bases, in that order; junction bases with no gene match: 3. Germline loops: CDR1 SGHVS, CDR2 FNYEAQ. This CDR3 spans 15 amino acids. The CDR3 DNA reads as TGTGCCAGCAGCTTAGTTAGCGGGAGTTCAGATACGCAGTATTTT. The encoded protein is CASSLVSGSSDTQYF.

The chain joins TRBV19 to TRBJ1-1; unclear D gene. Germline V gene data show CDR1 as LNHDA and CDR2 as SQIVND (reference sequence). CDR3 size: 15 residues. V lost 3 bases, J lost 6 bases, and 17 bases lay in between. The CDR3 DNA is TGTGCCAGTAGTATCCCTTGGGCCTTCCGAGCTGAAGCTTTCTTT. Amino acid sequence: CASSIPWAFRAEAFF. Using reference TRBV19 and TRBJ1-1 for the parts outside the CDR3, the full variable domain is DGGITQSPKYLFRKEGQNVTLSCEQNLNHDAMYWYRQDPGQGLRLIYYSQIVNDFQKGDIAEGYSVSREKKESFPLTVTSAQKNPTAFYLCASSIPWAFRAEAFFGQGTRLTVV.

There are a few counts of this clone. The chain joins TRBV6-1 to TRBJ1-5, with D perhaps matching TRBD1 (5 bases). The CDR3 has 14 amino acids. Germline V lookup: CDR1 MNHNS, CDR2 SASEGT. Trimming took 3 bases from V and 2 from J, leaving 8 bases between them. The CDR3 nucleotides read TGTGCCAGCAGTGACATAGGGGGCAATCAGCCCCAGCATTTT. Translated, it gives CASSDIGGNQPQHF.

This clone was picked up a small number of times. This chain joins TRBV25-1 and TRBJ2-7; the D gene could be TRBD1 or TRBD2 (5 bases each). The germline gives CDR1 MGHDK, CDR2 SYGVNS. This CDR3 comprises 10 residues. Trimming took 8 bases from V and 6 from J, leaving 8 bases between them. CDR3 DNA sequence: TGTGCCAGCGGTGGGACCGAGCAGTACTTC. Amino acids: CASGGTEQYF.

V and J are TRBV6-5 and TRBJ1-2; D is ambiguous. CDR1 MNHEY and CDR2 SVGAGI come from the germline V gene. V shed 0 bases and J shed 5 bases, with 10 bases lying between them. The CDR3 covers 14 residues. In nucleotides, the CDR3 is TGTGCCAGCAGTTACTCGATGGGAGATTATGGCTACACCTTC. Amino acids: CASSYSMGDYGYTF.